These 3 T cell receptor beta chains share one sample of origin, sequenced in a study of beta chain features in type 1 diabetes. All of the isolated RNA was reverse transcribed, so expressed TCRB transcripts were sequenced. Clones were read by immunoSEQ multiplex PCR, and TCRdb kept only the in-frame ones, dropping some. The data show under 350,000 clones, 8% seen once. Sample: central memory CD4+ T cells from blood. All receptors derive from a young woman in good health.

This clone was seen a few times. The V gene is TRBV6-5, the J gene TRBJ1-2; the D is unclear. In germline, CDR1 is MNHEY, CDR2 SVGAGI. The CDR3 runs to 15 residues. With 5 bases removed from V and 5 bases from J, the gap between germline ends came to 18 bases. The CDR3 sequence is CASSRSRGSFYGYTF. The CDR3 region has the DNA TGTGCCAGCAGTCGCAGCCGAGGCAGCTTTTATGGCTACACCTTC.

The rearrangement links TRBV5-1 to TRBJ2-7, with 7 positions matching TRBD1. Germline V gene lookup returns CDR1 SGHRS and CDR2 YFSETQ. V was pared by 4 bases and J by 6 bases, with 7 bases of the junction left unmatched. CDR3 length: 13 amino acids. CDR3 sequence: CASSATTGSEQYV. The CDR3 DNA reads TGCGCCAGCAGCGCGACGACAGGGTCCGAGCAGTACGTC.

This rearrangement joins TRBV27 to TRBJ1-5, with TRBD1 as a possible D gene (5 bases). The CDR3 runs 15 residues. Between the trimmed V and J ends, which lost 6 bases and 0 bases, there was a span of 12 bases. Germline CDR1 MNHEY, CDR2 SMNVEV (reference sequence). DNA for the CDR3: TGTGCCAGCAGGTTCAGGGTCGATAGCAATCAGCCCCAGCATTTT. This translates into CASRFRVDSNQPQHF.